This note documents a single T cell receptor (beta chain) sequence. What it binds is not known. This PCR relied on a set of 60 Vbeta primers and 13 Jbeta primers. The assay was immunoSEQ multiplex PCR, and TCRdb's table has in-frame clones only and misses some. This table holds some 150,000 clones, about four fifths found once. This record comes from a study of cytomegalovirus exposure and HLA in healthy donors. V lost 1 base to trimming and J lost 0 bases, with 11 bases between them. Germline values: CDR1 SGHNT, CDR2 YYREEE (reference sequence). There are 15 residues in the CDR3. General study points: In a later analysis, a missense DCLRE1C variant was linked to TCR beta V- and J-gene trimming. Looking again later, the authors saw that most CMV-associated TCR beta chains seemed HLA-restricted. The likely origin of a cluster of highly shared sequence variants was a sequencing artifact. Across donors, sequencing depth was assumed by presence/absence analyses to be roughly uniform.

This TCR derives from a woman younger than 35 in good health and CMV-seropositive. Sequences were obtained from PBMCs. This chain connects TRBV5-4 to TRBJ2-7; D unclear. The DNA for the CDR3 is TGTGCCAGCAGCTTGAGCGCAGCCCGCTCCTACGAGCAGTACTTC. Translated, it gives CASSLSAARSYEQYF. The full variable domain, rest sourced from reference TRBV5-4 and TRBJ2-7, is ETGVTQSPTHLIKTRGQQVTLRCSSQSGHNTVSWYQQALGQGPQFIFQYYREEENGRGNFPPRFSGLQFPNYSSELNVNALELDDSALYLCASSLSAARSYEQYFGPGTRLTVT.